These T cell receptor beta chains were read from a single sample in a study of blood T cell repertoires in COVID-19. TCRdb keeps only in-frame clones here, not all; method: immunoSEQ multiplex PCR. The table includes about 200,000 clones, roughly 87% detected once. The sample was PBMCs or T cells enriched from blood (not recorded which). The receptors here all came from a woman aged 40 to 50 with acute COVID-19. CDR3s include the opening cysteine and the closing phenylalanine or tryptophan. A D gene is named only where the DNA matches it firmly. Expanded clones are given a class, and other clones once, few, many or no size at all.

TRBV24-1	-	-	TRBJ1-2	CAAEGDHGYTF	TGTGCCGCCGAGGGGGACCATGGCTACACCTTC
TRBV2	TRBD1	-	TRBJ2-2	CASGDRGRGTGELFF	TGTGCCAGCGGTGACAGGGGGCGAGGCACCGGGGAGCTGTTTTTT
TRBV2	-	-	TRBJ2-7	CASTGVRDTREQYF	TGTGCCAGCACTGGGGTTCGGGACACGCGGGAGCAGTACTTC
TRBV4-3	-	-	TRBJ2-1	CASSPGLPYVNEQFF	TGCGCCAGCAGCCCGGGACTGCCATACGTCAATGAGCAGTTCTTC
TRBV28	TRBD2	-	TRBJ2-6	CASTQGGLEGYFSGANVLTF	TGTGCCAGCACCCAGGGAGGGCTGGAGGGATATTTTTCTGGGGCCAACGTCCTGACTTTC
TRBV3-1/TRBV3-2	-	-	TRBJ2-5	CASSQSGTDQETQYF	TGTGCCAGCAGCCAAAGCGGAACAGACCAAGAGACCCAGTACTTC
TRBV7-2	TRBD2	-	TRBJ2-3	CASSLVPAGVKDTQYF	TGTGCCAGCAGCTTAGTTCCAGCGGGGGTGAAAGATACGCAGTATTTT
TRBV7-3	-	-	TRBJ2-5	CASSSYRSQETQYF	TGTGCCAGCAGCTCGTACAGGTCCCAAGAGACCCAGTACTTC
TRBV3-1/TRBV3-2	-	-	TRBJ1-4	CASRLAGGLDEKLFF	TGTGCCAGTCGGCTCGCGGGGGGCTTGGATGAAAAACTGTTTTTT
TRBV2	TRBD1	-	TRBJ1-1	CASKDWDSLLLNTEAFF	TGTGCCAGCAAGGATTGGGACAGTCTCCTATTGAACACTGAAGCTTTCTTT
TRBV9	-	-	TRBJ1-2	CASRGRAGYTF	TGTGCCAGCAGGGGCCGTGCTGGCTACACCTTC
TRBV7-2	TRBD2	-	TRBJ2-3	CASSIKAGSTDTQYF	TGTGCCAGCAGCATAAAAGCGGGGAGCACAGATACGCAGTATTTT
TRBV18	TRBD2	-	TRBJ2-7	CASSLKRGTYEQYF	TGTGCCAGCTCACTCAAGCGGGGAACCTACGAGCAGTACTTC
TRBV7-2	TRBD2	-	TRBJ2-2	CASGRRAPGTSDHGELFF	TGTGCCAGCGGCAGAAGGGCCCCCGGGACTAGCGACCACGGGGAGCTGTTTTTT
TRBV30	-	-	TRBJ1-2	CAWSTGSYGYTF	TGTGCCTGGAGTACGGGGTCCTATGGCTACACCTTC
TRBV10-2	-	-	TRBJ1-1	CASSVHSPREAFF	TGCGCCAGCAGTGTACATTCCCCCAGGGAAGCTTTCTTT
TRBV4-3	TRBD2	once	TRBJ2-3	CASSPPPGLSTDTQYF	TGCGCCAGCAGCCCCCCCCCGGGACTAAGCACAGATACGCAGTATTTT
TRBV19	TRBD1	-	TRBJ1-5	CATRTGMGIGNQPQHF	TGTGCCACCCGGACAGGGATGGGGATTGGCAATCAGCCCCAGCATTTT
TRBV11-2	TRBD2	-	TRBJ2-1	CASSLMASGHNEQFF	TGTGCCAGCAGCTTAATGGCTAGCGGCCACAATGAGCAGTTCTTC
TRBV7-8	-	-	TRBJ1-5	CASSLGTNQPQHF	TGTGCCAGCAGCTTAGGCACAAATCAGCCCCAGCATTTT
TRBV6-5	-	-	TRBJ1-5	CASSYGGGPNQPQHF	TGTGCCAGCAGTTACGGCGGGGGGCCCAATCAGCCCCAGCATTTT
TRBV4-3	TRBD2	once	TRBJ2-1	CASSQDSLAEGRSPYNEQFF	TGCGCCAGCAGCCAAGATTCCCTAGCGGAGGGACGGTCCCCGTACAATGAGCAGTTCTTC
TRBV6-5	-	-	TRBJ2-7	CASSRDAAAYEQYF	TGTGCCAGCAGTCGCGACGCGGCCGCCTACGAGCAGTACTTC